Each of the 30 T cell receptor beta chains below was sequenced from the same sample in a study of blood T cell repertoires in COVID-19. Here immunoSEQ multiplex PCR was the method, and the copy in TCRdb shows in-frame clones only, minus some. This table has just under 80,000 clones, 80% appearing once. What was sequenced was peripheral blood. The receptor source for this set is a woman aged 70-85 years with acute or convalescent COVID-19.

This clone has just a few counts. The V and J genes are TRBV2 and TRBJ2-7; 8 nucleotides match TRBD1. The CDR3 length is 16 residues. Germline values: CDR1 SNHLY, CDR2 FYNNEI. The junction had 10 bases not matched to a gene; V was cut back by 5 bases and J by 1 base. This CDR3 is CASSQTGTGGSYEQYF. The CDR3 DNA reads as TGTGCCAGCAGTCAAACTGGGACAGGTGGGTCCTACGAGCAGTACTTC.

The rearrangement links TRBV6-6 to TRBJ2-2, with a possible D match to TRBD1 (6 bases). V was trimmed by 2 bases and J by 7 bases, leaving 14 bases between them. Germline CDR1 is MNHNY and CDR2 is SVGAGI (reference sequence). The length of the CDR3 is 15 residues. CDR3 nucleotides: TGTGCCAGCAGTTACGGGGCAGGGGATATCGGGGAGCTGTTTTTT. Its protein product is CASSYGAGDIGELFF.

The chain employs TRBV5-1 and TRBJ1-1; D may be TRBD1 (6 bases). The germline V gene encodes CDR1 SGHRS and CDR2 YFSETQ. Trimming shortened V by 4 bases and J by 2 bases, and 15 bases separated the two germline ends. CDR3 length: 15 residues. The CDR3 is CASSPTRTANTEAFF. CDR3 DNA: TGCGCCAGCAGCCCAACTCGGACAGCTAACACTGAAGCTTTCTTT.

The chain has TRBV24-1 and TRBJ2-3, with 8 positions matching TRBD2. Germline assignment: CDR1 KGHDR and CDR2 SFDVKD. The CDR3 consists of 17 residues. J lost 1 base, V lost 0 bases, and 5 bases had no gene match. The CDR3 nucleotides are TGTGCCACCAGTGATTTGGGGCGGGGGGCCCGCACAGATACGCAGTATTTT. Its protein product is CATSDLGRGARTDTQYF.

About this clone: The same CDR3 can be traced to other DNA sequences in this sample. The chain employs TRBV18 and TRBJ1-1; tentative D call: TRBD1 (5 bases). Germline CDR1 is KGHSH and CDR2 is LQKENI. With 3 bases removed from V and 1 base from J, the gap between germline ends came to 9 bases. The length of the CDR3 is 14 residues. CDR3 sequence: CASSPGGSNTEAFF. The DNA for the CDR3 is TGTGCCAGCTCACCGGGGGGTTCGAACACTGAAGCTTTCTTT.

CDR3 residues: CASSQGLLTYEQYF. CDR3 bases: TGTGCCAGCAGCCAGGGACTGCTGACCTACGAGCAGTACTTC. The J gene is TRBJ2-7, the V gene TRBV14, with D possibly TRBD2 on 6 matching bases. The germline V and J ends were trimmed by 3 bases and 2 bases, with 11 bases remaining between them. CDR1 SGHDN and CDR2 FVKESK come from the germline V gene. The CDR3 has 14 residues.

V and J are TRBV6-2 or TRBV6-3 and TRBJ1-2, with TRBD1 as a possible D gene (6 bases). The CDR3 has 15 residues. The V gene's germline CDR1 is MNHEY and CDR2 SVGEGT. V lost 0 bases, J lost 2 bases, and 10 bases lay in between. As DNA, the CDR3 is TGTGCCAGCAGTTACTCACCCCAGGGGAACTATGGCTACACCTTC. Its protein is CASSYSPQGNYGYTF.

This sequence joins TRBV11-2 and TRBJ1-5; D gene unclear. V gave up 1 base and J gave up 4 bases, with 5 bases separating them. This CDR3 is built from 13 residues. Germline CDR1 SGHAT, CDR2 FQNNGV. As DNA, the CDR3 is TGTGCCAGCAGCTTAGCCGGGAATCAGCCCCAGCATTTT. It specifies CASSLAGNQPQHF.

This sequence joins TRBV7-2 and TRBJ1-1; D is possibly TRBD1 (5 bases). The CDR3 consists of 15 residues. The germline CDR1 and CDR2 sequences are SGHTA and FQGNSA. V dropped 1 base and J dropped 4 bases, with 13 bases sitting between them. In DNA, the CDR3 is TGTGCCAGCAGCTTAGTGTTGGGTAGGGGCACTGAAGCTTTCTTT. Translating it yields CASSLVLGRGTEAFF.

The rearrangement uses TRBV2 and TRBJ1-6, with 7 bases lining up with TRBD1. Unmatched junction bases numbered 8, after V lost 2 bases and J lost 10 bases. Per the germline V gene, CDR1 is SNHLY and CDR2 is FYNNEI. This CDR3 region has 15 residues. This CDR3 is CASSERTGVESPLHF. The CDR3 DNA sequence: TGTGCCAGCAGTGAACGCACAGGGGTTGAGTCACCCCTCCACTTT.

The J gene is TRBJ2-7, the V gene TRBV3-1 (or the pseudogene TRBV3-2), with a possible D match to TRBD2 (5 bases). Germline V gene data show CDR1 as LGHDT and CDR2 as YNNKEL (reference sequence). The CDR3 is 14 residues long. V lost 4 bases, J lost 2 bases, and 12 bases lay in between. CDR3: CASSPGLAAYEQYF. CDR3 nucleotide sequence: TGTGCCAGCAGCCCTGGGCTAGCTGCCTACGAGCAGTACTTC.

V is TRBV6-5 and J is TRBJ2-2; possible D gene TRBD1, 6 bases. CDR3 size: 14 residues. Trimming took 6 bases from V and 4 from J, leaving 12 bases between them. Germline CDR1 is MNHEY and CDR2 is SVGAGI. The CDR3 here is CASRSTGGTGELFF. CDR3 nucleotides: TGTGCCAGCAGGTCGACAGGTGGCACCGGGGAGCTGTTTTTT.

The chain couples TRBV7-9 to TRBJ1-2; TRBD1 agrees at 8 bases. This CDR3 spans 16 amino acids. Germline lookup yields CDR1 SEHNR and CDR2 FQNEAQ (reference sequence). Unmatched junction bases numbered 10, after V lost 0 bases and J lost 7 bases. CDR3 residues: CASSLAETGGLSGYTF. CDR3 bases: TGTGCCAGCAGCTTAGCGGAAACAGGGGGATTAAGTGGCTACACCTTC.

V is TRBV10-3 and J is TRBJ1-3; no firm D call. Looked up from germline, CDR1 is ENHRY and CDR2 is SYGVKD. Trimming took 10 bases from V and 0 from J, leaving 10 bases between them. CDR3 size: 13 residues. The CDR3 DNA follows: TGTGCCACCCTACAGTACTCTGGAAACACCATATATTTT. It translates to CATLQYSGNTIYF.

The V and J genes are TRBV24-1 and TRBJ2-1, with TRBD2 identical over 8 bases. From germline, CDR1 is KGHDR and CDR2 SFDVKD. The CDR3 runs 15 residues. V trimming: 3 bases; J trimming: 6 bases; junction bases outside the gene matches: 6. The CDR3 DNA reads TGTGCCACCAGTGATCGAGGGCTAGCGGGCAATGAGCAGTTCTTC. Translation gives CATSDRGLAGNEQFF.

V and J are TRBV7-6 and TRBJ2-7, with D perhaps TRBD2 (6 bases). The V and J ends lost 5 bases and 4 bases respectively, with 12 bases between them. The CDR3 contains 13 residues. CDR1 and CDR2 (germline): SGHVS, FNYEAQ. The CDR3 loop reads CASSPQAGYEQYF. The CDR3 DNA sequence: TGTGCCAGCAGCCCACAGGCGGGGTACGAGCAGTACTTC. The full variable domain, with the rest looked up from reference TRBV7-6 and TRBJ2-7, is GAGVSQSPRYKVTKRGQDVALRCDPISGHVSLYWYRQALGQGPEFLTYFNYEAQQDKSGLPNDRFSAERPEGSISTLTIQRTEQRDSAMYRCASSPQAGYEQYFGPGTRLTVT.

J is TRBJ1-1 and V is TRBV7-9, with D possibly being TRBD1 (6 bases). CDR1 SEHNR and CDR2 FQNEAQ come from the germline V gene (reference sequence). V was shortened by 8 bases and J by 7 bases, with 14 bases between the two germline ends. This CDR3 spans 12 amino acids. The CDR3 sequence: CASGHRVDEAFF. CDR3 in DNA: TGTGCCAGCGGACACAGGGTCGATGAAGCTTTCTTT.

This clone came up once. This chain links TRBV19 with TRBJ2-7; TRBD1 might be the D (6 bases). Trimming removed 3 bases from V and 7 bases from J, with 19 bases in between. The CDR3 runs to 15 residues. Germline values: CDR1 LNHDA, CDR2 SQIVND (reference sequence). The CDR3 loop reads CASSIGRQAYVEQYF. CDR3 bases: TGTGCCAGTAGTATCGGAAGACAGGCCTATGTGGAGCAGTACTTC.

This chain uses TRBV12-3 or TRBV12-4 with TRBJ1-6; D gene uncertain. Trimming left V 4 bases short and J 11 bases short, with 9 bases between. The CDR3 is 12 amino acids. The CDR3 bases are TGTGCCAGCAGTTCCGGGTCGGCACCCCTCCACTTT. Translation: CASSSGSAPLHF.

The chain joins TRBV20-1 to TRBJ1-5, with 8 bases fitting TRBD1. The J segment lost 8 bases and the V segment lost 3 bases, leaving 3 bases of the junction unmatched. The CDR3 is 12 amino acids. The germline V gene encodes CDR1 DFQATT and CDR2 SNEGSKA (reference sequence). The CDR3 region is CSASAGGKPQHF. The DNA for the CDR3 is TGCAGTGCTAGTGCAGGGGGCAAGCCCCAGCATTTT.

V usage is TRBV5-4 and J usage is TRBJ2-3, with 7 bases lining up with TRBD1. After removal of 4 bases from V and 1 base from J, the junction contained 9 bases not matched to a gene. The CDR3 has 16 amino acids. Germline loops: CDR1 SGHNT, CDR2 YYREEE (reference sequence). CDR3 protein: CASSLRGGLGTDTQYF. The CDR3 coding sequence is TGTGCCAGCAGCCTAAGAGGGGGCTTGGGCACAGATACGCAGTATTTT.

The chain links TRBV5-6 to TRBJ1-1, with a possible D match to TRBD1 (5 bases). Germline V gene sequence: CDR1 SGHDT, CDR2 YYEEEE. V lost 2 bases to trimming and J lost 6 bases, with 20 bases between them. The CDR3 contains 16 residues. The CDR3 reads CASSFRAVGWGAEAFF. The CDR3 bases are TGTGCCAGCAGCTTTAGAGCGGTCGGCTGGGGGGCTGAAGCTTTCTTT. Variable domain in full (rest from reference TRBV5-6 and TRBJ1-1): DAGVTQSPTHLIKTRGQQVTLRCSPKSGHDTVSWYQQALGQGPQFIFQYYEEEERQRGNFPDRFSGHQFPNYSSELNVNALLLGDSALYLCASSFRAVGWGAEAFFGQGTRLTVV.

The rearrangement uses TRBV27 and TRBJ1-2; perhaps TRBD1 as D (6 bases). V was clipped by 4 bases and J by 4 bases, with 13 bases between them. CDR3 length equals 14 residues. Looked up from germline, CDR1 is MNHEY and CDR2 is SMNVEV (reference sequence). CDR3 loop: CASSSYRDTYGYTF. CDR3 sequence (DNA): TGTGCCAGCAGTTCGTACAGGGACACCTATGGCTACACCTTC.

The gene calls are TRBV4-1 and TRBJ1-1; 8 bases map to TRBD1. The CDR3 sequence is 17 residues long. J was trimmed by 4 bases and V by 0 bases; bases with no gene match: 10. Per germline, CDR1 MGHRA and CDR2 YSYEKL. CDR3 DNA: TGCGCCAGCAGCCAAGACCCACCGACAGGGGCGGTCACTGAAGCTTTCTTT. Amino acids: CASSQDPPTGAVTEAFF.

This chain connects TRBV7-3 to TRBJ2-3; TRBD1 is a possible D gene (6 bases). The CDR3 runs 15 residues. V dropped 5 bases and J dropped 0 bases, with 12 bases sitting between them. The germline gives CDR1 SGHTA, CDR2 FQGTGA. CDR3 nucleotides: TGTGCCAGCAGCCCTCAGGGGTTTAGCACAGATACGCAGTATTTT. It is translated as CASSPQGFSTDTQYF.

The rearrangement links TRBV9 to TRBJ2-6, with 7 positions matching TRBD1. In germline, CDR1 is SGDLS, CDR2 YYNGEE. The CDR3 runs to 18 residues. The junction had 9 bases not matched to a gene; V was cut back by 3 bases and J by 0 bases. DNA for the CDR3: TGTGCCAGCAGCGCCCGACAGGGCCGGGGCTCTGGGGCCAACGTCCTGACTTTC. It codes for CASSARQGRGSGANVLTF.

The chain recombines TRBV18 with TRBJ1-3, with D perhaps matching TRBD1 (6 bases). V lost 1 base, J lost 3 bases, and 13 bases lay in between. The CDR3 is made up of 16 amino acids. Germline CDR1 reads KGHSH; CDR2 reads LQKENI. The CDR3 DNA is TGTGCCAGCTCACCACAAACAGGGTACTTTGGAAACACCATATATTTT. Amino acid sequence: CASSPQTGYFGNTIYF.

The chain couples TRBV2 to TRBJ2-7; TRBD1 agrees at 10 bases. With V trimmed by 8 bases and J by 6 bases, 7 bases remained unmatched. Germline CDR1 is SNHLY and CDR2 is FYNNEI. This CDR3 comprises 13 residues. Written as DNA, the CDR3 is TGTGCCAGCGAAGGGACAGGGGTCGGCGAGCAGTACTTC. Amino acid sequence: CASEGTGVGEQYF.

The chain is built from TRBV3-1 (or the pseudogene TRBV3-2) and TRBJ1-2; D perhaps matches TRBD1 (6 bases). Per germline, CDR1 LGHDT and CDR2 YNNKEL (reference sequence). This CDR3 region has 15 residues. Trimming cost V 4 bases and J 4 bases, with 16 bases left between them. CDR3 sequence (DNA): TGTGCCAGCAGCCCTGGGGGCAGGGAGGGCTATGGCTACACCTTC. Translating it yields CASSPGGREGYGYTF.

CDR3 protein: CASSLKISGNQPQHF. The CDR3 DNA reads TGTGCCAGCAGTTTAAAAATATCGGGCAATCAGCCCCAGCATTTT. The rearrangement joins TRBV27 to TRBJ1-5; D gene ambiguous. Germline values: CDR1 MNHEY, CDR2 SMNVEV (reference sequence). The CDR3 spans 15 residues. The V end lost 2 bases, the J end lost 2 bases, and 10 bases lay between the germline ends.